This T cell receptor beta chain was obtained from a study of shared clonotypes between healthy human individuals. V lost 4 bases and J lost 3, with 10 bases in between. The germline V gene encodes CDR1 SGHVS and CDR2 FQNEAQ. This CDR3 region has 14 residues. Repertoires were generated with immunoSEQ multiplex PCR, while TCRdb's copy carries only in-frame clones and drops some. The data contain about 2 million clones, 95% of them singletons. The chain links TRBV7-8 to TRBJ1-5; D not resolved. Input material: naive CD4+ T cells sorted from blood. The subset: CD45RA+ positively selected. The origin of this receptor is a man between 18 and 35 years old in good health. The CDR3 DNA is TGTGCCAGCAGCTCTCAGAGGTACAATCAGCCCCAGCATTTT. It translates to CASSSQRYNQPQHF.